This T cell receptor (beta chain) was identified during a study of T-cell reconstitution after alpha-beta-depleted transplantation in children. V was cut by 4 bases and J by 7 bases, with 8 bases left in between. Germline V gives CDR1 SGDLS, CDR2 YYNGEE. This CDR3 has 12 residues. Unique molecular identifiers were incorporated during preparation of the TCRbeta library. TCRdb passed the PCR reads through MiXCR, listing each CDR3 protein once. The sample has fewer than 350,000 distinct CDR3 sequences, over 9.5% seen once. Study-wide results and caveats: Diversity and T-cell counts at one year after transplant derived mostly from new T cells. From surviving recipient T cells and thymic progenitors came the high day-60 TCRbeta diversity observed in some patients. Several hundred expanded graft clones reportedly were the source of alpha-beta T cells about two months after transplant.

This clonotype came up many times. Antigen specificity is unknown. The genes are TRBV9 and TRBJ2-2, with D uncertain. The sequencing here drew on PBMCs, taken before TCRalphabeta/CD19-depleted stem cell transplant. The sequence derives from a boy in the first two years of life with acute myeloid leukemia, due to receive a stem cell transplant. CDR3 amino acids: CASSRVGGELFF. The CDR3 DNA sequence: TGTGCCAGCAGCAGGGTGGGCGGGGAGCTGTTTTTT.